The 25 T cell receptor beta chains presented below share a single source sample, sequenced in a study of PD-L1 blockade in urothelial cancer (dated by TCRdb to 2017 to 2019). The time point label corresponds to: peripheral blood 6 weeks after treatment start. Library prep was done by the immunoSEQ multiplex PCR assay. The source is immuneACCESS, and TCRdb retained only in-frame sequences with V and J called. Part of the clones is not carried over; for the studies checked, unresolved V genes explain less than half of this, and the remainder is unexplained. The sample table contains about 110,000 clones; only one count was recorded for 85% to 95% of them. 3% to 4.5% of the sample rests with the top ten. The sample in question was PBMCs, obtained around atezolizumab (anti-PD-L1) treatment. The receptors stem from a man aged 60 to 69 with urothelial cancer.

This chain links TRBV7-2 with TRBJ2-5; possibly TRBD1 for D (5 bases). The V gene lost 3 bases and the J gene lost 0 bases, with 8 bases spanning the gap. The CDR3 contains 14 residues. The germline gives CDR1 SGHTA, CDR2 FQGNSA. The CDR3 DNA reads TGTGCCAGCAGCTTGACAGCGTACCAAGAGACCCAGTACTTC. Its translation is CASSLTAYQETQYF.

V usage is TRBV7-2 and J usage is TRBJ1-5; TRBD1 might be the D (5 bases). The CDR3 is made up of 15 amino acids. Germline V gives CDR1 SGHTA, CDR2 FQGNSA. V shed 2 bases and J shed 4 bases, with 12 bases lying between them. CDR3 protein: CASSLPPGSNQPQHF. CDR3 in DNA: TGTGCCAGCAGCTTACCCCCAGGGTCAAATCAGCCCCAGCATTTT.

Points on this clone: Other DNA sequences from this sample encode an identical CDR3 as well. CDR3 DNA: TGTGCCAGTAGTATAGCAGGGTCCTACAATGAGCAGTTCTTC. Protein product: CASSIAGSYNEQFF. V gene TRBV19 combines with J gene TRBJ2-1; perhaps TRBD1 as D (5 bases). Trimming took off 1 base at V and 1 base at J, with 5 bases between the two ends. CDR3 length: 14 amino acids. Germline CDR1 LNHDA, CDR2 SQIVND (reference sequence). The full variable domain, with the rest looked up from reference TRBV19 and TRBJ2-1, is DGGITQSPKYLFRKEGQNVTLSCEQNLNHDAMYWYRQDPGQGLRLIYYSQIVNDFQKGDIAEGYSVSREKKESFPLTVTSAQKNPTAFYLCASSIAGSYNEQFFGPGTRLTVL.

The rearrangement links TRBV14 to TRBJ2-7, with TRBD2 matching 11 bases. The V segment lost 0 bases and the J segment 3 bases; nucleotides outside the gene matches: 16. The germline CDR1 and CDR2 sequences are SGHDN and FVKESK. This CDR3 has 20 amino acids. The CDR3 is CASSQDPGGWTSGPYYEQYF. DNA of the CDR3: TGTGCCAGCAGCCAAGATCCAGGGGGATGGACTAGCGGGCCGTACTACGAGCAGTACTTC.

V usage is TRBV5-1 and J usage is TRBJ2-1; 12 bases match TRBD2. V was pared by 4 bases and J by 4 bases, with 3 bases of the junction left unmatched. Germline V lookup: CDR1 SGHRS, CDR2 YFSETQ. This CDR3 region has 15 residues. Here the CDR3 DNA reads TGCGCCAGCAGCCTACTAGCGGGGGGATACAATGAGCAGTTCTTC. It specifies CASSLLAGGYNEQFF.

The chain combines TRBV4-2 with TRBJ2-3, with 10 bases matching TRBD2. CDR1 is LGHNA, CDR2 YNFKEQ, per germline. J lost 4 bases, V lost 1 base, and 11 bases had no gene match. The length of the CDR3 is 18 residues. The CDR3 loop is CASSQVPTSGRASDTQYF. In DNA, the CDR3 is TGTGCCAGCAGCCAAGTCCCTACAAGCGGGAGGGCCTCAGATACGCAGTATTTT.

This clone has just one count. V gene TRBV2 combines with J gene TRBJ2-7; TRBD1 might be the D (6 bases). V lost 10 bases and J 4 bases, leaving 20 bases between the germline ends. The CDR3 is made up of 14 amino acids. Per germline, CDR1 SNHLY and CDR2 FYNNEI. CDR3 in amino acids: CATKRQEVKYEQYF. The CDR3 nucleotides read TGTGCCACCAAACGACAGGAAGTAAAGTACGAGCAGTACTTC.

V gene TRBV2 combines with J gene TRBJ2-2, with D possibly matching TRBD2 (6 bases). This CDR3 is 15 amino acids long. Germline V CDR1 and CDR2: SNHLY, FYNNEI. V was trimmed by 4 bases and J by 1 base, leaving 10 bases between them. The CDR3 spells CASSVGGGNTGELFF. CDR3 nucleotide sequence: TGTGCCAGCAGTGTCGGGGGAGGGAACACCGGGGAGCTGTTTTTT.

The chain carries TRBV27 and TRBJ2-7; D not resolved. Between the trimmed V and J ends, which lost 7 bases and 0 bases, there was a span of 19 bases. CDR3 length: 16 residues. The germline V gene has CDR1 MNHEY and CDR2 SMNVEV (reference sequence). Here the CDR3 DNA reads TGTGCCAGCAAACCATCGGAGTTAATGAGCTCCTACGAGCAGTACTTC. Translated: CASKPSELMSSYEQYF.

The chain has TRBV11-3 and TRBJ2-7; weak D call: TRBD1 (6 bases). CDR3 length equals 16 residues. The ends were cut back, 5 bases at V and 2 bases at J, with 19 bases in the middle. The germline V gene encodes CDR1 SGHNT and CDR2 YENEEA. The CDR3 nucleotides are TGTGCCAGCAGCGAATACAGGGTGGGTAGACCCTACGAGCAGTACTTC. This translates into CASSEYRVGRPYEQYF. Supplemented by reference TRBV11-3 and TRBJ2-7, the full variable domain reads EAGVVQSPRYKIIEKKQPVAFWCNPISGHNTLYWYLQNLGQGPELLIRYENEEAVDDSQLPKDRFSAERLKGVDSTLKIQPAELGDSAVYLCASSEYRVGRPYEQYFGPGTRLTVT.

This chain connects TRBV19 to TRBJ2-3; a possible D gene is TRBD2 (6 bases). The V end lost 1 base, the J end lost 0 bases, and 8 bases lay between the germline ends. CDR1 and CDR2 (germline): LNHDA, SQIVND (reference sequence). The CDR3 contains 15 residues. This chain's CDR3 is CASSIGGTSTDTQYF. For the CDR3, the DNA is TGTGCCAGTAGTATAGGGGGGACTAGCACAGATACGCAGTATTTT.

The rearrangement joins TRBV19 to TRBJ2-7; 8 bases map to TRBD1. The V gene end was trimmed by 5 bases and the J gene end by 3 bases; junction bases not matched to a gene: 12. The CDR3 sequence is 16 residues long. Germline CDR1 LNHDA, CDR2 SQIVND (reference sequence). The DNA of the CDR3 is TGTGCCAGTAGTCCACGGACCGGGACAGGTGGCTACGAGCAGTACTTC. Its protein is CASSPRTGTGGYEQYF.

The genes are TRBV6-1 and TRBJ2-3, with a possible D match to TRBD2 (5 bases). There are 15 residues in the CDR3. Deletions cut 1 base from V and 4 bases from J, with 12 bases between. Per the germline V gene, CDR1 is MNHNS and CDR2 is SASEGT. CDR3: CASSEDLATADTQYF. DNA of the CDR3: TGTGCCAGCAGTGAAGATCTAGCCACCGCAGATACGCAGTATTTT.

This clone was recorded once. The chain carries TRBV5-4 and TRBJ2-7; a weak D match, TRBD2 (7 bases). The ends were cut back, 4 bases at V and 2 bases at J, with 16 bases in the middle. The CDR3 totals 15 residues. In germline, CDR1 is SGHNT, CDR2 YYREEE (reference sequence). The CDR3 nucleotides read TGTGCCAGCAGCAATAAAAGGGGGGGGCCCTACGAGCAGTACTTC. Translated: CASSNKRGGPYEQYF.

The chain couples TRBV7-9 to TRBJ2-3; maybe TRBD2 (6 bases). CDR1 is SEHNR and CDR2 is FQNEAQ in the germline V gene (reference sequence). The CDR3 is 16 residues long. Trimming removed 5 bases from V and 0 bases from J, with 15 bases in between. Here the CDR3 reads CASSPGGGGSTDTQYF. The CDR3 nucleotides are TGTGCCAGCAGCCCCGGGGGTGGGGGGAGCACAGATACGCAGTATTTT.

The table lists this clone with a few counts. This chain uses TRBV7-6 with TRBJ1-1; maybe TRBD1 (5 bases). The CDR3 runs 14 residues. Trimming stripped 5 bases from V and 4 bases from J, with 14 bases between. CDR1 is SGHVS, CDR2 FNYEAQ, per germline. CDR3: CASSQMAGVTEAFF. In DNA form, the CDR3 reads TGTGCCAGCAGCCAGATGGCGGGGGTCACTGAAGCTTTCTTT. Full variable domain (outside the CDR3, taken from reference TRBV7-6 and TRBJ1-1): GAGVSQSPRYKVTKRGQDVALRCDPISGHVSLYWYRQALGQGPEFLTYFNYEAQQDKSGLPNDRFSAERPEGSISTLTIQRTEQRDSAMYRCASSQMAGVTEAFFGQGTRLTVV.

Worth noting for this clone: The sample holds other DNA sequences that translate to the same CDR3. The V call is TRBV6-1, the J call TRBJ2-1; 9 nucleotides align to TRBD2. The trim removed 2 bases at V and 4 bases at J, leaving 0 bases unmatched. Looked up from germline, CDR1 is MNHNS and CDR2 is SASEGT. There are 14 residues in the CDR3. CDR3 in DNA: TGTGCCAGCAGTGAACTAGCGGGATACAATGAGCAGTTCTTC. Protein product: CASSELAGYNEQFF.

CDR3 coding DNA: TGTGCCAGCTCAGTATCACTAGCGGGGGACTACGAGCAGTACTTC. Encoded protein: CASSVSLAGDYEQYF. The chain is built from TRBV18 and TRBJ2-7, with TRBD2 identical over 11 bases. V lost 5 bases, J lost 3 bases, and 6 bases stayed unmatched. The germline V gene has CDR1 KGHSH and CDR2 LQKENI. CDR3 size: 15 residues.

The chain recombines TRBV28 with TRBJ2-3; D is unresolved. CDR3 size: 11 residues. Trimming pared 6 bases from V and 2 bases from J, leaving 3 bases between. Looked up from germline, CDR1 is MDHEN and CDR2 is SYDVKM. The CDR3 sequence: CASSVTDTQYF. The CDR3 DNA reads TGTGCCAGCAGCGTCACAGATACGCAGTATTTT.

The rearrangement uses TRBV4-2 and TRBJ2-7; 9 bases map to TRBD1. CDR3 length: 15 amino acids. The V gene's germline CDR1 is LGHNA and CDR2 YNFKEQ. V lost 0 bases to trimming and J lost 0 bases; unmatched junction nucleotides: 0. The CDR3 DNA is TGTGCCAGCAGCCAAGAGGGACAGGGCTCCTACGAGCAGTACTTC. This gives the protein CASSQEGQGSYEQYF.

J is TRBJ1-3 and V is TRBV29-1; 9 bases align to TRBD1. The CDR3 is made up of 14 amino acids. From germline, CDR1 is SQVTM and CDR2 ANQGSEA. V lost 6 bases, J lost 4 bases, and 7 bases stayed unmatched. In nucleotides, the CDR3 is TGCAGCGTCGCCGGGACAGGGATGGGAAACACCATATATTTT. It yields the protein CSVAGTGMGNTIYF. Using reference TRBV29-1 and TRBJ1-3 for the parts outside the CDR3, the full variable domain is SAVISQKPSRDICQRGTSLTIQCQVDSQVTMMFWYRQQPGQSLTLIATANQGSEATYESGFVIDKFPISRPNLTFSTLTVSNMSPEDSSIYLCSVAGTGMGNTIYFGEGSWLTVV.

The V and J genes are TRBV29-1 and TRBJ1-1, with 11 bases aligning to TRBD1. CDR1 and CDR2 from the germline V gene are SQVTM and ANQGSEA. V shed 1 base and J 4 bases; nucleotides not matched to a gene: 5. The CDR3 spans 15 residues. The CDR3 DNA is TGCAGCGTTGAAGGAGGACAGGGGGCGGGCACTGAAGCTTTCTTT. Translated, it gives CSVEGGQGAGTEAFF.

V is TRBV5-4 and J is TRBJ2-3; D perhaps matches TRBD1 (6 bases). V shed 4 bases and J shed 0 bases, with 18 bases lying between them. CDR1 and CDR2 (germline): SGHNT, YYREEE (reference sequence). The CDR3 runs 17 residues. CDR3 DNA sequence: TGTGCCAGCAGCCTTTCTGGGACACGCACTAGCACAGATACGCAGTATTTT. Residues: CASSLSGTRTSTDTQYF.

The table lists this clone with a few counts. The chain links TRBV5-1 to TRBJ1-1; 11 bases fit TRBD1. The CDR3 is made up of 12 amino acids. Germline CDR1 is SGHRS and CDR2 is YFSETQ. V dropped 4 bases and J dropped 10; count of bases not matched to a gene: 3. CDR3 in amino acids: CASSPGTGGAFF. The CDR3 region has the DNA TGCGCCAGCAGCCCCGGGACAGGGGGAGCTTTCTTT.

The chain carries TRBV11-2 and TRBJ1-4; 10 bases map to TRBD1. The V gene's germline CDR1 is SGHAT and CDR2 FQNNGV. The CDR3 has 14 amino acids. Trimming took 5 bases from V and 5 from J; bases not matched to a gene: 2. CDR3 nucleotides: TGTGCCAGCAGCCAGGGACAGGGGAATGAAAAACTGTTTTTT. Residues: CASSQGQGNEKLFF.